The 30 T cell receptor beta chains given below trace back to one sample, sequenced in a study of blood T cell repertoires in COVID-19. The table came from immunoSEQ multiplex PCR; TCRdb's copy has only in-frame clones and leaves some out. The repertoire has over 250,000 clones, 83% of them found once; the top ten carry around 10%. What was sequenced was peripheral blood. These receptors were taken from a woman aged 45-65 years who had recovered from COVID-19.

CDR3 sequence (DNA): TGCGCCAGCAGCTTGGGACAGCCCGGGCGGCCCCAGCATTTT. Translation: CASSLGQPGRPQHF. V gene TRBV5-1 combines with J gene TRBJ1-5, with D possibly TRBD1 on 5 matching bases. The V gene's germline CDR1 is SGHRS and CDR2 YFSETQ. V shed 0 bases and J shed 9 bases, with 13 bases lying between them. The CDR3 totals 14 residues. The full variable domain, in which reference TRBV5-1 and TRBJ1-5 provide the parts outside the CDR3, is KAGVTQTPRYLIKTRGQQVTLSCSPISGHRSVSWYQQTPGQGLQFLFEYFSETQRNKGNFPGRFSGRQFSNSRSEMNVSTLELGDSALYLCASSLGQPGRPQHFGDGTRLSIL.

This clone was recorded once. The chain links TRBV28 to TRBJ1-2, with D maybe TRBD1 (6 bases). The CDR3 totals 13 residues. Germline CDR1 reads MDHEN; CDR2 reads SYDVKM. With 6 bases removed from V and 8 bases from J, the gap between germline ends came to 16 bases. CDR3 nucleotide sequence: TGTGCCAGCAGCTTACAGGGATTGAGGGGCTACACCTTC. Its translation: CASSLQGLRGYTF.

The CDR3 region is CASRETTGGQPQHF. The CDR3 DNA is TGTGCCAGCAGGGAAACGACAGGGGGACAGCCCCAGCATTTT. The rearrangement uses TRBV28 and TRBJ1-5; 9 bases fit TRBD1. CDR1 and CDR2 (germline): MDHEN, SYDVKM. V shed 6 bases and J 7 bases; nucleotides not matched to a gene: 7. The CDR3 contains 14 residues.

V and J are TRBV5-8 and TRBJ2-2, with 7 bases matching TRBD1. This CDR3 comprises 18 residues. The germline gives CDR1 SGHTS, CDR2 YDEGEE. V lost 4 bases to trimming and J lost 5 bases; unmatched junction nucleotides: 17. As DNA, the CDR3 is TGTGCCAGCAGCCTGGTCCCCATTTCGACAGGGATGACCGGGGAGCTGTTTTTT. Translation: CASSLVPISTGMTGELFF.

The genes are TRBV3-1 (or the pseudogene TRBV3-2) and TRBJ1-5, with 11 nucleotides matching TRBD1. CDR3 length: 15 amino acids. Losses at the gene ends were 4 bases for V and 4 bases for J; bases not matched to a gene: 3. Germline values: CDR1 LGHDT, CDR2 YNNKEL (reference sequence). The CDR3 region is CASSLGQGANQPQHF. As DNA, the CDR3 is TGTGCCAGCAGCCTCGGACAGGGGGCGAATCAGCCCCAGCATTTT.

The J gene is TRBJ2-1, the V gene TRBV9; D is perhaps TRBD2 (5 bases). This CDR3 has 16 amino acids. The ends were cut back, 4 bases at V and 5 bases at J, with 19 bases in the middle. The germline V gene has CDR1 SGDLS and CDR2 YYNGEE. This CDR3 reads CASSPDGRGWDNEQFF. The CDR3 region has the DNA TGTGCCAGCAGCCCGGATGGCCGGGGTTGGGACAATGAGCAGTTCTTC.

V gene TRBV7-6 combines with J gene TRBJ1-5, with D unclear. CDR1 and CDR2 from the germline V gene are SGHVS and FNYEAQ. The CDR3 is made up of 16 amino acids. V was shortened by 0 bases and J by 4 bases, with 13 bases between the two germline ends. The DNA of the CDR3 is TGTGCCAGCAGCTTAGCTTCTGGGAGAACTAATCAGCCCCAGCATTTT. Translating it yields CASSLASGRTNQPQHF. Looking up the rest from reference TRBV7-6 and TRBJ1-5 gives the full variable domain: GAGVSQSPRYKVTKRGQDVALRCDPISGHVSLYWYRQALGQGPEFLTYFNYEAQQDKSGLPNDRFSAERPEGSISTLTIQRTEQRDSAMYRCASSLASGRTNQPQHFGDGTRLSIL.

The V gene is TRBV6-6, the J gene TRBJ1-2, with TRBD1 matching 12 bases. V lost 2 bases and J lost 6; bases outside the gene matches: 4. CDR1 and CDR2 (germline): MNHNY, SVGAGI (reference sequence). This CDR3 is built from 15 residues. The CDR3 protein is CASSYPGTGGNGYTF. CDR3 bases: TGTGCCAGCAGTTACCCCGGGACAGGGGGCAATGGCTACACCTTC.

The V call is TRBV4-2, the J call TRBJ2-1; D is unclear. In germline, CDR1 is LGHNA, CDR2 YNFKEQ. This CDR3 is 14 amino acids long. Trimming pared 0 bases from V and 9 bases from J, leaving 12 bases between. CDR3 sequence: CASSQETYLSEQFF. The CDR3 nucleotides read TGTGCCAGCAGCCAAGAGACATACTTGAGTGAGCAGTTCTTC.

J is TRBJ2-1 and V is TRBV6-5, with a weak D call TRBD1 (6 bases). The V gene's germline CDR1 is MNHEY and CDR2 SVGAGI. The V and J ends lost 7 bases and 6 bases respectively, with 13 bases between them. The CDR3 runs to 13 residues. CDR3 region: CASTTVGANEQFF. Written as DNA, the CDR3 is TGTGCCAGCACCACAGTGGGGGCCAATGAGCAGTTCTTC.

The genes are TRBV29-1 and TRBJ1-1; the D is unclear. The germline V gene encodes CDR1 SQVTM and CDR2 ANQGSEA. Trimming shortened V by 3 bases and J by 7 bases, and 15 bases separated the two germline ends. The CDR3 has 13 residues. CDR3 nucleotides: TGCAGCGTTGAGGGCGGGTTTGCCTTTGAAGCTTTCTTT. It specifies CSVEGGFAFEAFF.

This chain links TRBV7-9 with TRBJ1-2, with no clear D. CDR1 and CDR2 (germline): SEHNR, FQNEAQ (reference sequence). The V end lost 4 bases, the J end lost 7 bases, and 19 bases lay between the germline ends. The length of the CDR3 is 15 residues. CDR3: CASSSPEEGLSGYTF. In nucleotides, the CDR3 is TGTGCCAGCAGCTCCCCCGAGGAGGGCCTATCTGGCTACACCTTC.

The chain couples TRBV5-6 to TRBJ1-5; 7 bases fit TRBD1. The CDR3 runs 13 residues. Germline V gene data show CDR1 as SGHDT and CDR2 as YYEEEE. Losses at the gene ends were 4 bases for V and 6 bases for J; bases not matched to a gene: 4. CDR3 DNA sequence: TGTGCCAGCAGCCGACAGGGCCTTCAGCCCCAGCATTTT. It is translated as CASSRQGLQPQHF. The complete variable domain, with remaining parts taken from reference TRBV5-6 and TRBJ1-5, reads DAGVTQSPTHLIKTRGQQVTLRCSPKSGHDTVSWYQQALGQGPQFIFQYYEEEERQRGNFPDRFSGHQFPNYSSELNVNALLLGDSALYLCASSRQGLQPQHFGDGTRLSIL.

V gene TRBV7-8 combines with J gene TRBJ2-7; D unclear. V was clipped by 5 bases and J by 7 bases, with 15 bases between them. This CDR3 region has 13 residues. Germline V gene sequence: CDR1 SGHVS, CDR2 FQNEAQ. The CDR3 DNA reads TGTGCCAGCAGCCGGTTTATAGAAAGAGAGCAGTACTTC. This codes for CASSRFIEREQYF.

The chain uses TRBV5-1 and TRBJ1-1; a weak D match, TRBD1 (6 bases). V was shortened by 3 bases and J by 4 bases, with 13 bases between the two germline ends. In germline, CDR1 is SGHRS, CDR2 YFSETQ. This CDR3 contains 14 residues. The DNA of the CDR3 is TGCGCCAGCAGCTCCACAGGGCGAGGCACTGAAGCTTTCTTT. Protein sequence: CASSSTGRGTEAFF.

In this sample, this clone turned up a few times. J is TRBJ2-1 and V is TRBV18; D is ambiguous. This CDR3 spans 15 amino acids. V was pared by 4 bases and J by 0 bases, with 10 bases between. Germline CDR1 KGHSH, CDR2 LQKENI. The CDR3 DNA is TGTGCCAGCTCACTTTACTCCCGCTCCTACAATGAGCAGTTCTTC. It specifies CASSLYSRSYNEQFF.

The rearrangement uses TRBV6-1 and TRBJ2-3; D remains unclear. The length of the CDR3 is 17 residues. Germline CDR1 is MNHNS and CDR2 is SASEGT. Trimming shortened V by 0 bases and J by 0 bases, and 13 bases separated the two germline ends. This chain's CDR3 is CASSEAGWAGSTDTQYF. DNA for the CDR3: TGTGCCAGCAGTGAAGCTGGTTGGGCAGGAAGCACAGATACGCAGTATTTT.

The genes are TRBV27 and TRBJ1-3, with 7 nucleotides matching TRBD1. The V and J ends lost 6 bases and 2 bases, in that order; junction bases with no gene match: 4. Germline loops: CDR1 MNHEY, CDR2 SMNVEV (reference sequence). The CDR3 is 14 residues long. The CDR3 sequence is CASSQGGTGNTIYF. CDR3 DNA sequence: TGTGCCAGCAGCCAGGGGGGTACTGGAAACACCATATATTTT.

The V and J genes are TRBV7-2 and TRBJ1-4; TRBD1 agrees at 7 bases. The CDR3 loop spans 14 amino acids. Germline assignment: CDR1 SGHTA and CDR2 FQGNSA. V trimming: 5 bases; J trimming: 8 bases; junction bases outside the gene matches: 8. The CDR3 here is CASSLQGQGEKLFF. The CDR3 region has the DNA TGTGCCAGCAGCCTACAGGGGCAGGGGGAAAAACTGTTTTTT.

CDR3 residues: CASSLYGMGQGSVVYSPLHF. The CDR3 nucleotides read TGTGCCAGCAGTTTATACGGAATGGGACAGGGCAGTGTAGTTTATTCACCCCTCCACTTT. The rearrangement uses TRBV27 and TRBJ1-6; TRBD1 agrees at 9 bases. Germline CDR1 is MNHEY and CDR2 is SMNVEV (reference sequence). V lost 1 base to trimming and J lost 8 bases; unmatched junction nucleotides: 18. This CDR3 region has 20 residues.

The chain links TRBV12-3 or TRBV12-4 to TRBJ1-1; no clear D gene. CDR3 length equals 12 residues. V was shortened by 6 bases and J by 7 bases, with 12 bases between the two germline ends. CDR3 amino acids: CASSDFPGEAFF. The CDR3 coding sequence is TGTGCCAGCAGCGACTTCCCGGGTGAAGCTTTCTTT.

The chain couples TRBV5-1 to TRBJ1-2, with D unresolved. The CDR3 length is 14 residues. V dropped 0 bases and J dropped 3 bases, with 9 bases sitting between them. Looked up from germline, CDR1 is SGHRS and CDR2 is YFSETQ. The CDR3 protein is CASSLDGGDYGYTF. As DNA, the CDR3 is TGCGCCAGCAGCTTGGATGGCGGGGACTATGGCTACACCTTC.

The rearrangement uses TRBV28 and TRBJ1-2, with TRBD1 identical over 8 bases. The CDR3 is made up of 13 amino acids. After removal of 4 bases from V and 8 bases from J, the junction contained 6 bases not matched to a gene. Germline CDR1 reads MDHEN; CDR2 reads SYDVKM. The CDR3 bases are TGTGCCAGCAGTTACCAGGGGGCAGTAGGCTACACCTTC. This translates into CASSYQGAVGYTF.

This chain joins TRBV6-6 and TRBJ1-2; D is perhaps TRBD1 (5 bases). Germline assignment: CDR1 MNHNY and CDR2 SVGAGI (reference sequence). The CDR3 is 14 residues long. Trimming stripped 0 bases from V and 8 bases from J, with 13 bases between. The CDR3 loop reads CASSYSEQADGYTF. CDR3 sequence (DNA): TGTGCCAGCAGTTACTCGGAACAGGCAGACGGCTACACCTTC.

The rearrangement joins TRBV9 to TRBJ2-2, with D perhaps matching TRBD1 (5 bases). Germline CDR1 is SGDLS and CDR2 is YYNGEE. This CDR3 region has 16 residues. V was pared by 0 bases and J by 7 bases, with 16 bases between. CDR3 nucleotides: TGTGCCAGCAGCGTAGGAAGGGTGGGGCCAGGCGGGGAGCTGTTTTTT. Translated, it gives CASSVGRVGPGGELFF.

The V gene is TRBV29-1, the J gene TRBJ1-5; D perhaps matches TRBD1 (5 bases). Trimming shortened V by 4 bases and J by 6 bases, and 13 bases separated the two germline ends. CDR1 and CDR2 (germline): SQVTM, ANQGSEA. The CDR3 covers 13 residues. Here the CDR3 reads CSVVDSEGQPQHF. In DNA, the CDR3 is TGCAGCGTTGTTGACAGTGAAGGTCAGCCCCAGCATTTT.

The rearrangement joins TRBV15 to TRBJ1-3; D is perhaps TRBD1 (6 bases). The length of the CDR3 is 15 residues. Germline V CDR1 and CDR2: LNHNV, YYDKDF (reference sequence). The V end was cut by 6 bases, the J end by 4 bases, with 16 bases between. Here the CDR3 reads CATRPGGAGGNTIYF. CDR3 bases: TGTGCCACCAGACCTGGGGGGGCAGGGGGAAACACCATATATTTT.

This chain's CDR3 is CASSPGQAWGYTF. CDR3 DNA: TGTGCCAGCAGCCCGGGACAGGCGTGGGGCTACACCTTC. The V and J genes are TRBV7-8 and TRBJ1-2; 8 nucleotides align to TRBD1. Trimming took 5 bases from V and 8 from J; bases not matched to a gene: 7. Germline lookup yields CDR1 SGHVS and CDR2 FQNEAQ. CDR3 length: 13 residues.

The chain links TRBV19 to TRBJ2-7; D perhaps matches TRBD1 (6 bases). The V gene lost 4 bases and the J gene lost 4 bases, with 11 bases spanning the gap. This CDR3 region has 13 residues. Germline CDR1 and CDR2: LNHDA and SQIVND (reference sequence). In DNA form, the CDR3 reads TGTGCCAGTAGTACCCGGGACAAATACGAGCAGTACTTC. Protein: CASSTRDKYEQYF.

The CDR3 sequence: CASSLYDRGGGYTF. In DNA form, the CDR3 reads TGTGCCAGCAGTTTATACGACAGGGGAGGTGGCTACACCTTC. The rearrangement links TRBV28 to TRBJ1-2; 8 bases match TRBD1. From germline, CDR1 is MDHEN and CDR2 SYDVKM. The V and J ends lost 1 base and 7 bases, in that order; junction bases with no gene match: 5. The CDR3 contains 14 residues.